This T cell receptor beta chain was sequenced for a study of Graves' ophthalmopathy and Graves' hyperthyroidism. The study amplified TCR beta CDR3 regions using RNA transcripts. HTBI primers were used in a first-round RT-PCR, which preceded a second-round multiplex PCR. Each CDR3 protein is one row after TCRdb ran MiXCR on the multiplex PCR reads. The sample carries 150,000 to 200,000 distinct CDR3 sequences, around two fifths recorded once. Trimming pared 2 bases from V and 5 bases from J, leaving 12 bases between. CDR3 length: 14 residues. The germline gives CDR1 SGHTA, CDR2 FQGTGA. This chain uses TRBV7-3 with TRBJ2-5; the D is unclear. Sequenced sample: peripheral blood. The TCR originated in a man younger than 45 with Graves' ophthalmopathy. The CDR3 reads CASSLDGMGETQYF. CDR3 nucleotides: TGTGCCAGCAGCTTAGATGGGATGGGGGAGACCCAGTACTTC.